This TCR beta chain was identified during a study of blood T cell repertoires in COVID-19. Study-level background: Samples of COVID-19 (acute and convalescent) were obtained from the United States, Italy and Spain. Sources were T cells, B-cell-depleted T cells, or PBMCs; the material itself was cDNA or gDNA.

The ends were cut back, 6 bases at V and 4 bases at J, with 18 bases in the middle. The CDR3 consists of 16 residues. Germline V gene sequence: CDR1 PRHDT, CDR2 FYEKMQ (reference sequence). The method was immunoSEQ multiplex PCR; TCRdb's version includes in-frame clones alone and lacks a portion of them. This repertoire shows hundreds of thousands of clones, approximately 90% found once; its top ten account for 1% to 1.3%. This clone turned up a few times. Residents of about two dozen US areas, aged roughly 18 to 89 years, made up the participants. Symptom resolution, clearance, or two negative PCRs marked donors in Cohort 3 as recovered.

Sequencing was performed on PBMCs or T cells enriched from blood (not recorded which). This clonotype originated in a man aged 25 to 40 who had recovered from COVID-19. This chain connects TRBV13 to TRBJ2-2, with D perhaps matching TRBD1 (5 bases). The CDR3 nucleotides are TGTGCCAGCAGACACAGGTCCCCCCGGGTCACCGGGGAGCTGTTTTTT. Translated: CASRHRSPRVTGELFF.